A single sample gave rise to the 4 T cell receptor beta chains below, sequenced in a study of molecular identifiers for immune sequencing clone quantification. TCRdb reanalysed the PCR reads using MiXCR and keeps one entry per CDR3 protein. This sample has 45,000 to 55,000 distinct CDR3 sequences; roughly 36% occur once, and the top ten carry approximately 4.2%. The sequenced sample was naive CD8+ T cells from blood, with Jurkat cell RNA spiked in. Subset given: FACS-sorted CD8+CD4-CCR7+CD45RA+ naive T cells. Every receptor here comes from a human donor in good health. Some libraries in this study had Jurkat cell RNA spiked in.

This clonotype turned up a few times. This likely comes from a read error, as the CDR3 has no conserved phenylalanine or tryptophan at its end. This chain uses TRBV13 with TRBJ2-4; no definite D call. Between the trimmed V and J ends, which lost 5 bases and 2 bases, there was a span of 16 bases. Germline V lookup: CDR1 PRHDT, CDR2 FYEKMQ (reference sequence). The CDR3 consists of 16 residues. The CDR3 loop reads CASSPDTALPKNIQYI. CDR3 DNA sequence: TGTGCCAGCAGCCCCGACACGGCCCTTCCCAAAAACATTCAGTACATC.

At least ten counts were recorded for this clonotype. V is TRBV6-6 and J is TRBJ1-5, with TRBD1 as a possible D gene (5 bases). The CDR3 consists of 14 residues. V was trimmed by 8 bases and J by 6 bases, leaving 17 bases between them. CDR1 is MNHNY, CDR2 SVGAGI, per germline (reference sequence). For the CDR3, the DNA is TGTGCCAGCTCGAACGGGGGGGTTTTTCAGCCCCAGCATTTT. It translates to CASSNGGVFQPQHF.

This clonotype was seen at least ten times. This rearrangement joins TRBV4-1 to TRBJ2-1, with TRBD2 identical over 8 bases. With V trimmed by 0 bases and J by 5 bases, 6 bases remained unmatched. The CDR3 covers 16 residues. Germline V CDR1 and CDR2: MGHRA, YSYEKL. DNA for the CDR3: TGCGCCAGCAGCCAAGAGGGCGGGAGGACTGACAATGAGCAGTTCTTC. This codes for CASSQEGGRTDNEQFF.

With regard to this clonotype: This is likely a read error, given that the CDR3 carries no conserved phenylalanine or tryptophan at its end. The CDR3 loop is CARSQVGGQIQPQHL. The CDR3 DNA reads TGTGCCCGCAGCCAAGTCGGAGGGCAAATTCAGCCCCAGCATTTA. The chain has TRBV4-2 and TRBJ1-5; the D is unclear. Germline V gene lookup returns CDR1 LGHNA and CDR2 YNFKEQ. The CDR3 runs 15 residues.